The 14 T cell receptor beta chains below come from one sample, sequenced in a study of T cell repertoires in cytomegalovirus infection. TCRdb reanalysed the reads using MiXCR and keeps one entry per CDR3 protein. The table includes 340,000 or so distinct CDR3 sequences, 25% detected once. What these receptors recognize is not known. Here the sequenced sample was cultured PBMCs, taken from culture after CMV antigen stimulation. Every receptor here comes from a human donor in good health (CMV status not recorded). Some clones in this sample may be carry-over from other donors' samples.

CDR3 bases: TGTGCCAGCAGTATAAACAATGAGCAGTTCTTC. It codes for CASSINNEQFF. V usage is TRBV27 and J usage is TRBJ2-1; D not resolved. Germline-derived CDR1 and CDR2 are MNHEY and SMNVEV (reference sequence). The germline V and J ends were trimmed by 5 bases and 5 bases, with 4 bases remaining between them. The length of the CDR3 is 11 residues.

The rearrangement links TRBV12-3 or TRBV12-4 to TRBJ2-1; TRBD2 matches at 7 bases. The CDR3 consists of 16 residues. Trimming at V came to 5 bases and at J to 3 bases, leaving 10 bases not matched to a gene. CDR3: CASSGFETSNYNEQFF. CDR3 bases: TGTGCCAGCAGTGGTTTTGAGACTAGCAACTACAATGAGCAGTTCTTC.

This clonotype was observed at least ten times. The rearrangement links TRBV7-2 to TRBJ1-2; D unclear. The germline V and J ends were trimmed by 1 base and 3 bases, with 3 bases remaining between them. Germline assignment: CDR1 SGHTA and CDR2 FQGNSA. The CDR3 totals 12 residues. The CDR3 DNA sequence: TGTGCCAGCAGCTTAGAACACTATGGCTACACCTTC. This gives the protein CASSLEHYGYTF.

This clonotype was observed a handful of times. The V gene is TRBV5-4, the J gene TRBJ2-3; D uncertain. This CDR3 has 18 amino acids. From germline, CDR1 is SGHNT and CDR2 YYREEE (reference sequence). V was pared by 1 base and J by 1 base, with 19 bases between. The CDR3 sequence: CASSLRSNRRYGTDTQYF. The DNA of the CDR3 is TGTGCCAGCAGCTTGCGTTCTAACCGCCGATACGGCACAGATACGCAGTATTTT. Supplemented by reference TRBV5-4 and TRBJ2-3, the full variable domain reads ETGVTQSPTHLIKTRGQQVTLRCSSQSGHNTVSWYQQALGQGPQFIFQYYREEENGRGNFPPRFSGLQFPNYSSELNVNALELDDSALYLCASSLRSNRRYGTDTQYFGPGTRLTVL.

The genes are TRBV7-9 and TRBJ1-2; 7 nucleotides match TRBD1. In germline, CDR1 is SEHNR, CDR2 FQNEAQ (reference sequence). The CDR3 length is 12 residues. Germline trimming cut 1 base from V and 8 bases from J; bases unmatched to any gene: 1. CDR3: CASSLEQGGYTF. The CDR3, as DNA: TGTGCCAGCAGCTTAGAACAGGGGGGCTACACCTTC.

The chain employs TRBV27 and TRBJ2-7, with 14 nucleotides matching TRBD2. CDR1 is MNHEY and CDR2 is SMNVEV in the germline V gene (reference sequence). J gave up 6 bases and V 4 bases, and 5 bases lay outside the gene matches. This CDR3 contains 15 residues. The CDR3 bases are TGTGCCAGCAGTTGGGGACTAGCGGGAGTCAGCGAGCAGTACTTC. Its protein is CASSWGLAGVSEQYF.

V and J are TRBV19 and TRBJ2-3, with 8 bases aligning to TRBD2. In germline, CDR1 is LNHDA, CDR2 SQIVND (reference sequence). This CDR3 has 15 amino acids. V gave up 8 bases and J gave up 7 bases; unmatched junction bases: 14. The CDR3 region has the DNA TGTGCCAGTGAAAAGGTGGCGGGAGGTCGGAATACGCAGTATTTT. Translation: CASEKVAGGRNTQYF.

This clonotype was seen a handful of times. The chain is built from TRBV4-2 and TRBJ1-2, with TRBD1 as a possible D gene (5 bases). V lost 1 base and J 8 bases, leaving 11 bases between the germline ends. Germline V gene data show CDR1 as LGHNA and CDR2 as YNFKEQ. CDR3 size: 13 residues. The CDR3 is CASSQVGEWGYTF. CDR3 nucleotides: TGTGCCAGCAGCCAAGTGGGGGAGTGGGGCTACACCTTC.

The rearrangement uses TRBV12-3 or TRBV12-4 and TRBJ2-3; perhaps TRBD1 as D (5 bases). This CDR3 is 12 amino acids long. V was clipped by 7 bases and J by 5 bases, with 10 bases between them. Written as DNA, the CDR3 is TGTGCCAGCAACGCGCAGGGAGATACGCAGTATTTT. This codes for CASNAQGDTQYF.

The chain has TRBV20-1 and TRBJ1-3; 7 bases match TRBD1. CDR1 and CDR2 from the germline V gene are DFQATT and SNEGSKA (reference sequence). CDR3 length equals 16 residues. V lost 0 bases and J lost 1; bases outside the gene matches: 6. CDR3 nucleotides: TGCAGTGCTAGAGAGCAGGGGGGCCTATCTGGAAACACCATATATTTT. Translation: CSAREQGGLSGNTIYF.

The DNA for the CDR3 is TGTGCCAGTAGTATAGACAGGACAAACAGCAATCAGCCCCAGCATTTT. Translated, it gives CASSIDRTNSNQPQHF. This chain connects TRBV19 to TRBJ1-5; D is perhaps TRBD1 (5 bases). Per germline, CDR1 LNHDA and CDR2 SQIVND (reference sequence). CDR3 length: 16 residues. Between the trimmed V and J ends, which lost 0 bases and 1 base, there was a span of 10 bases. The full variable domain, rest sourced from reference TRBV19 and TRBJ1-5, is DGGITQSPKYLFRKEGQNVTLSCEQNLNHDAMYWYRQDPGQGLRLIYYSQIVNDFQKGDIAEGYSVSREKKESFPLTVTSAQKNPTAFYLCASSIDRTNSNQPQHFGDGTRLSIL.

The chain has TRBV12-3 or TRBV12-4 and TRBJ2-7; 11 nucleotides match TRBD1. Trimming removed 4 bases from V and 3 bases from J; junction bases left unmatched: 5. CDR3 length: 15 residues. The DNA for the CDR3 is TGTGCCAGCAGTTCGCCGGACAGGGGGCTCTACGAGCAGTACTTC. Translation gives CASSSPDRGLYEQYF.

The chain has TRBV7-3 and TRBJ2-7; 10 nucleotides agree with TRBD2. Germline V CDR1 and CDR2: SGHTA, FQGTGA. The CDR3 spans 15 residues. Unmatched junction bases numbered 6, after V lost 0 bases and J lost 7 bases. The CDR3 reads CASSLTGSGREEQYF. DNA for the CDR3: TGTGCCAGCAGCTTAACCGGGAGCGGGAGGGAAGAGCAGTACTTC.

This clonotype was found many times. The chain combines TRBV7-2 with TRBJ2-5; D might be TRBD1 (5 bases). The CDR3 sequence is 14 residues long. Trimming pared 3 bases from V and 5 bases from J, leaving 13 bases between. Germline V CDR1 and CDR2: SGHTA, FQGNSA. CDR3 bases: TGTGCCAGCAGCTTCCAGGGTAGTTCGGAGACCCAGTACTTC. Its protein is CASSFQGSSETQYF.